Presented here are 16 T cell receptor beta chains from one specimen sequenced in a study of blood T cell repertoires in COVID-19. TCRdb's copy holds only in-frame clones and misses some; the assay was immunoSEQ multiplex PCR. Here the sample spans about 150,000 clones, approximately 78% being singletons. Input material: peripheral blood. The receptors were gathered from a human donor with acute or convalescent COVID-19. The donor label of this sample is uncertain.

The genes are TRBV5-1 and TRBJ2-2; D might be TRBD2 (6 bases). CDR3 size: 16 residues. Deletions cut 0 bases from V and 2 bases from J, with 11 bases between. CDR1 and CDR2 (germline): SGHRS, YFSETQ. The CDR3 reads CASSLGGAINTGELFF. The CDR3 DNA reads TGCGCCAGCAGCTTGGGCGGGGCGATAAACACCGGGGAGCTGTTTTTT.

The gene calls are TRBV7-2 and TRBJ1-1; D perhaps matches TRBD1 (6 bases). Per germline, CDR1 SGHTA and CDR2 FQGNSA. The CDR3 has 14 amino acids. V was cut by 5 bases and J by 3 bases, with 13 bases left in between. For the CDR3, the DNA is TGTGCCAGCAGCCCACAGGGAACTTACACTGAAGCTTTCTTT. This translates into CASSPQGTYTEAFF.

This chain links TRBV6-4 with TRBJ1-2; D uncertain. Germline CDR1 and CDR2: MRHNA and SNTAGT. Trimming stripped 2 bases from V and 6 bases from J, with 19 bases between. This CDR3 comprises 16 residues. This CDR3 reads CASSDRGGGFVHGYTF. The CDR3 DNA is TGTGCCAGCAGTGACAGAGGTGGAGGGTTTGTTCATGGCTACACCTTC.

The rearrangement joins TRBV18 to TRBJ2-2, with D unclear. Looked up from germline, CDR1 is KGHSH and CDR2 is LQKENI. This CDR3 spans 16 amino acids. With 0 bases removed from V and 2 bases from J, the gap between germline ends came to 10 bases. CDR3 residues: CASSPPRSTNTGELFF. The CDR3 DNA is TGTGCCAGCTCACCACCGAGGAGTACCAACACCGGGGAGCTGTTTTTT.

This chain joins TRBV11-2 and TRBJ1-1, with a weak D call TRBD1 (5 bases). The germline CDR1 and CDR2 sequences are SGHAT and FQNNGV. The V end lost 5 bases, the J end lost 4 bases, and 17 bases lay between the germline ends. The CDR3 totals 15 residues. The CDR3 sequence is CASSLTGVRGTEAFF. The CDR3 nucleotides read TGTGCCAGCAGCCTGACGGGGGTGAGAGGCACTGAAGCTTTCTTT.

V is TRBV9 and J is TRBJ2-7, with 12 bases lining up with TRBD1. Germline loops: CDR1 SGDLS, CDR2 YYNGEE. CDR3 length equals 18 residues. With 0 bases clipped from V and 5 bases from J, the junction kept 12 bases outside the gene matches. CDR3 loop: CASSVAGGRGTGGNEQYF. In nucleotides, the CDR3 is TGTGCCAGCAGCGTAGCTGGTGGTAGGGGGACAGGGGGCAACGAGCAGTACTTC.

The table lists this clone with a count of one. The DNA of the CDR3 is TGCGCCAGCAGAGGACTAGCGGGGGACAATGAGCAGTTCTTC. Encoded protein: CASRGLAGDNEQFF. The chain combines TRBV10-2 with TRBJ2-1; the match to TRBD2 covers 13 bases. The CDR3 totals 14 residues. The germline CDR1 and CDR2 sequences are WSHSY and SAAADI. Losses at the gene ends were 6 bases for V and 5 bases for J; bases not matched to a gene: 1.

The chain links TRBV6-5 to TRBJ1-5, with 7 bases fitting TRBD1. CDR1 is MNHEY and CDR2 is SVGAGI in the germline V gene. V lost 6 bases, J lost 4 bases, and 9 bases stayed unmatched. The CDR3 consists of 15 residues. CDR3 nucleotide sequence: TGTGCCAGCAGCCCACGACAGGGCGGGAATCAGCCCCAGCATTTT. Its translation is CASSPRQGGNQPQHF.

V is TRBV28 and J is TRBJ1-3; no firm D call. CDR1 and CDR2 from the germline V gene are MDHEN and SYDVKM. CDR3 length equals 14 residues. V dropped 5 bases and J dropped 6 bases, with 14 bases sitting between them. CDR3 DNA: TGTGCCAGCAGTCCCCAGGCTCCGGCAAACACCATATATTTT. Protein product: CASSPQAPANTIYF.

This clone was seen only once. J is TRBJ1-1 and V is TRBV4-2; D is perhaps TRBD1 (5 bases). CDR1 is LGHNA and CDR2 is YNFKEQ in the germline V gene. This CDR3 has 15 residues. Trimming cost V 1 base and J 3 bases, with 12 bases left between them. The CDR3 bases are TGTGCCAGCAGCCAAGGCCAGGGTTGGGACACTGAAGCTTTCTTT. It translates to CASSQGQGWDTEAFF.

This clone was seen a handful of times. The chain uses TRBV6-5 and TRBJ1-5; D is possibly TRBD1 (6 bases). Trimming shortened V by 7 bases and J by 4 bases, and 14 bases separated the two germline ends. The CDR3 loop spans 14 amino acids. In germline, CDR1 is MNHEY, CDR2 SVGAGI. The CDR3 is CASTGGTTNQPQHF. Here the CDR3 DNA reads TGTGCCAGCACGGGAGGGACAACGAATCAGCCCCAGCATTTT.

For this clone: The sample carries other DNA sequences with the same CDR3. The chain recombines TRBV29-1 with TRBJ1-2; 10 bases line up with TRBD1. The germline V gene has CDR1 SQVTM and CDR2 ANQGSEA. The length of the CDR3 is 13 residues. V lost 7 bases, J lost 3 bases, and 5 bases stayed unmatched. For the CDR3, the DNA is TGCAGCGCCCGGGACAGGGGAGACTATGGCTACACCTTC. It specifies CSARDRGDYGYTF. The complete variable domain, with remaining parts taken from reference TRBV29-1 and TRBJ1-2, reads SAVISQKPSRDICQRGTSLTIQCQVDSQVTMMFWYRQQPGQSLTLIATANQGSEATYESGFVIDKFPISRPNLTFSTLTVSNMSPEDSSIYLCSARDRGDYGYTFGSGTRLTVV.

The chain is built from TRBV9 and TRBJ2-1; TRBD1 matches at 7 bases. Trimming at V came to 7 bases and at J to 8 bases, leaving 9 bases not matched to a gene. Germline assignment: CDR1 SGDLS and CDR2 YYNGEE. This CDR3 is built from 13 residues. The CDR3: CASGRQGLDEQFF. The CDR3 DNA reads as TGTGCCAGCGGTCGACAGGGTTTGGATGAGCAGTTCTTC.

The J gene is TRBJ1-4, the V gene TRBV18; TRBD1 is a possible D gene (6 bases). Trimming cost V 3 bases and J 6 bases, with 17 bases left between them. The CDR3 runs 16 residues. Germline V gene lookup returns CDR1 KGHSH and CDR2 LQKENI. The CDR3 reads CASSPGQFSSDEKLFF. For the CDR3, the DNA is TGTGCCAGCTCACCCGGACAGTTCTCGTCAGATGAAAAACTGTTTTTT.

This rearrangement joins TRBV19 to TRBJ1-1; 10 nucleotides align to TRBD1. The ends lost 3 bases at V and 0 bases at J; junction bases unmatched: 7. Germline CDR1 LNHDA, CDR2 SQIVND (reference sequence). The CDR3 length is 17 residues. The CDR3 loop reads CASSIGTGAYMNTEAFF. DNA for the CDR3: TGTGCCAGTAGTATTGGGACAGGGGCCTACATGAACACTGAAGCTTTCTTT.

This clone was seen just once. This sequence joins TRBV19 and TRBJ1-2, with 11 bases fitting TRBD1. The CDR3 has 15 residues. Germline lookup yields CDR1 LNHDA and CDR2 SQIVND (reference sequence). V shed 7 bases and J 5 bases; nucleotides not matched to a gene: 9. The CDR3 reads CASTTDRGPTYGYTF. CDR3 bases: TGTGCCAGTACTACGGACAGGGGGCCAACTTATGGCTACACCTTC.